Listed here is a single T cell receptor (beta chain). This sample stems from a study of T cell changes during pregnancy in multiple sclerosis. Some clones are missing from TCRdb's copy, which holds only in-frame ones; the method was immunoSEQ multiplex PCR. Among 30,000 to 35,000 clones listed, about 91% were seen once. The junction had 7 bases not matched to a gene; V was cut back by 5 bases and J by 4 bases. The CDR3 contains 15 residues. Germline CDR1 reads MNHEY; CDR2 reads SMNVEV (reference sequence). The clonotype was recovered from a female donor with multiple sclerosis, enrolled in a pregnancy study. V and J are TRBV27 and TRBJ2-1; TRBD2 agrees at 8 bases. The input for sequencing was CD8+ T cells from peripheral blood mononuclear cells, taken in the first trimester of pregnancy. This chain's CDR3 is CASSPLAGPYNEQFF. CDR3 nucleotide sequence: TGTGCCAGCAGTCCCTTAGCGGGGCCTTACAATGAGCAGTTCTTC.